This entry features one TCR beta chain sequence. The sample originates from a study of blood T cell repertoires in COVID-19. Study context: Donors in the United States, Italy and Spain gave samples during acute or convalescent COVID-19.

Germline CDR1 SGHRS, CDR2 YFSETQ. V lost 4 bases and J lost 6, with 19 bases in between. There are 15 residues in the CDR3. Using immunoSEQ multiplex PCR, the repertoire was profiled, and TCRdb retains in-frame clones only, with some absent. The data hold about 310,000 clones, with around 90% observed a single time. The chain carries TRBV5-1 and TRBJ1-1; TRBD1 is a possible D gene (6 bases). This sequence was found in a man aged 50-60 years with active or convalescent COVID-19. The specimen was peripheral blood. For the CDR3, the DNA is TGCGCCAGCAGCCCTATGGGTGGCAGGGGCTCTGAAGCTTTCTTT. Protein sequence: CASSPMGGRGSEAFF.